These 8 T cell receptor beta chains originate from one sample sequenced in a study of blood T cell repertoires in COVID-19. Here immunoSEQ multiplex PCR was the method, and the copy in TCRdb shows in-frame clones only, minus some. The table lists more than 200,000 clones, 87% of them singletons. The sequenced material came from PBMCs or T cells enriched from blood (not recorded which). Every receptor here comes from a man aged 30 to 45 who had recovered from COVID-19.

The chain's CDR3 is CAWGRDRGYEQYF. Here the CDR3 DNA reads TGTGCCTGGGGGAGGGACAGGGGTTACGAGCAGTACTTC. The chain joins TRBV30 to TRBJ2-7; 10 nucleotides align to TRBD1. The trim removed 5 bases at V and 4 bases at J, leaving 5 bases unmatched. CDR1 GTSNPN and CDR2 SVGIG come from the germline V gene (reference sequence). The CDR3 covers 13 residues.

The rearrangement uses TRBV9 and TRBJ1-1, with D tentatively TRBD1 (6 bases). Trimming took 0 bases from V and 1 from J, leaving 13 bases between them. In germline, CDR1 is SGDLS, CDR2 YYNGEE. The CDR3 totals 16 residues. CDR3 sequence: CASSVDGGERNTEAFF. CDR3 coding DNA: TGTGCCAGCAGCGTAGATGGGGGCGAGAGGAACACTGAAGCTTTCTTT.

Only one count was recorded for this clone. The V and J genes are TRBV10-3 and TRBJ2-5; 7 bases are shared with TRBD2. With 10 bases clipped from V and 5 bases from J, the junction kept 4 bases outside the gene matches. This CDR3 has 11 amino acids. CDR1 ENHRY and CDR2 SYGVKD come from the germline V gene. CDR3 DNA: TGTGCCACCCACGGGGGGGAGACCCAGTACTTC. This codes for CATHGGETQYF.

This CDR3 reads CASSFAPSIRGNTEAFF. The CDR3 DNA sequence: TGTGCCAGCAGCTTTGCCCCCTCAATTCGGGGAAACACTGAAGCTTTCTTT. The chain uses TRBV5-6 and TRBJ1-1; no definite D call. Per the germline V gene, CDR1 is SGHDT and CDR2 is YYEEEE. V shed 2 bases and J shed 2 bases, with 19 bases lying between them. The CDR3 has 17 amino acids.

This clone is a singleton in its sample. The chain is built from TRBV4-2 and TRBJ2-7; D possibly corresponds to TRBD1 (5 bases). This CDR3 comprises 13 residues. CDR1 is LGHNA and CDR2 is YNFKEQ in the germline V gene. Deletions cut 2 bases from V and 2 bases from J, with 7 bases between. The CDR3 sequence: CASSQTGTYEQYF. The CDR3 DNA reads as TGTGCCAGCAGCCAAACAGGAACCTACGAGCAGTACTTC.

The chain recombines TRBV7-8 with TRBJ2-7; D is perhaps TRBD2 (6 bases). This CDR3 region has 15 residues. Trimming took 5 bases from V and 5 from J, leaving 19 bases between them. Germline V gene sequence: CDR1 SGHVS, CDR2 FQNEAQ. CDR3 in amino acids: CASSGDSGSPHEQYF. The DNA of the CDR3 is TGTGCCAGCAGCGGGGACTCGGGGAGCCCTCACGAGCAGTACTTC.

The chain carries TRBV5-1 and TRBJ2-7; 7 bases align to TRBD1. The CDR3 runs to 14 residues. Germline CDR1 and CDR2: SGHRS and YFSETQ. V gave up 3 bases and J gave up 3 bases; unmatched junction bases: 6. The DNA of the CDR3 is TGCGCCAGCAGCTCAGGGGGTGGTGTCTACGAGCAGTACTTC. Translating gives CASSSGGGVYEQYF. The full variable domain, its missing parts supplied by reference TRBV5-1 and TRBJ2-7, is KAGVTQTPRYLIKTRGQQVTLSCSPISGHRSVSWYQQTPGQGLQFLFEYFSETQRNKGNFPGRFSGRQFSNSRSEMNVSTLELGDSALYLCASSSGGGVYEQYFGPGTRLTVT.

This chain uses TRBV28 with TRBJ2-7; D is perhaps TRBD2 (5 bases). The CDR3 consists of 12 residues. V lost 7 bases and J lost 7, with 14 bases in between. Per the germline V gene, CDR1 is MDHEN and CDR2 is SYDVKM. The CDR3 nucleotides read TGTGCCAGCACCCCCACCCGGGGAGAGCAGTACTTC. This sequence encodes CASTPTRGEQYF.